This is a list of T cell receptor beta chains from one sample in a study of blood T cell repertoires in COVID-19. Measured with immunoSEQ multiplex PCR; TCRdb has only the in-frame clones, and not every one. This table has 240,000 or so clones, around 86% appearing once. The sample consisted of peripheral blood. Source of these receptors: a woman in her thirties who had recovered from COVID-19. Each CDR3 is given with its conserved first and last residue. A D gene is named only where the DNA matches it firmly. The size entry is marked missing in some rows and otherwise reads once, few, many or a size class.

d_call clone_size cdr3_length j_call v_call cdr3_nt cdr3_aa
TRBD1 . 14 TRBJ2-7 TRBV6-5 TGTGCCAGCAGTACGAGGACAGGGACCTACGAGCAGTACTTC CASSTRTGTYEQYF
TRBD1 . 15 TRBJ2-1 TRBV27 TGTGCCAGCGGAGCAGGGACAGGGGTCTACAATGAGCAGTTCTTC CASGAGTGVYNEQFF
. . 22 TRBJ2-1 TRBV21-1 TGTGCCAGCAGCAAAGCGCTCCTAAAGCGAAGTTTGGCTAGCGGGGTATACAATGAGCAGTTCTTC CASSKALLKRSLASGVYNEQFF
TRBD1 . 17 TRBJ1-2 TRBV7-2 TGTGCCAGCAGCTTAGTGATCTGGGACAGGTCCAACTATGGCTACACCTTC CASSLVIWDRSNYGYTF
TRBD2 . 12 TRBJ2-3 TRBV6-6 TGTGCGAGCGGGGGCCAGGGGAATACGCAGTATTTT CASGGQGNTQYF
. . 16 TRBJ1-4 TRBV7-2 TGTGCCAGCAGCTTAGGGCCACAGGGAACGAGGGAAAAACTGTTTTTT CASSLGPQGTREKLFF
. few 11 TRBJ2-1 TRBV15 TGTGCCACCACCTCTACGGGGGAGCAGTTCTTC CATTSTGEQFF
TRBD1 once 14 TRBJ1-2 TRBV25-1 TGTGCCAGCAGTGAAGGGGGACAGTCCTATGGCTACACCTTC CASSEGGQSYGYTF
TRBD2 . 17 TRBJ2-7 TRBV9 TGTGCCAGCAGCTCCCGGCCGCTTAGCGGGGGCTCCTACGAGCAGTACTTC CASSSRPLSGGSYEQYF
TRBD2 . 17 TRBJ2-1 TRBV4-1 TGCGCCAGCAGCCAAGATTCGACTAGCGTTTTCGGCAATGAGCAGTTCTTC CASSQDSTSVFGNEQFF
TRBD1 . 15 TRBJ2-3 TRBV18 TGTGCCAGCTCACCAAAAGACAGGGCCACAGATACGCAGTATTTT CASSPKDRATDTQYF
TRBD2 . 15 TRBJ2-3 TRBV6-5 TGTGCCAGCAGTTTAAGCGGGGACCTACGAGATACGCAGTATTTT CASSLSGDLRDTQYF
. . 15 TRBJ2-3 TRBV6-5 TGTGCCAGCAGTTACAGGGGCCTTAGCACAGATACGCAGTATTTT CASSYRGLSTDTQYF
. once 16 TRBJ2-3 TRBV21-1 TGTGCCAGCAGCAACTACAGGGGCTTCCACACAGATACGCAGTATTTT CASSNYRGFHTDTQYF
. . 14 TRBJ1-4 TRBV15 TGTGCCACCAGCAGGAGGAGTGCGACCGAAAAACTGTTTTTT CATSRRSATEKLFF
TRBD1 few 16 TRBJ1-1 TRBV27 TGTGCCAGCAGTTTATATAGGGGGCTCCGGGAAGCTGAAGCTTTCTTT CASSLYRGLREAEAFF
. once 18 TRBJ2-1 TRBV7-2 TGTGCCAGCAGCACTCTTAACTCGCGGGGGTTTAAGGGGGATGAGCAGTTCTTC CASSTLNSRGFKGDEQFF
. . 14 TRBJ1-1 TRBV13 TGTGCCAGCAGCGCTACCCCGGGGAACACTGAAGCTTTCTTT CASSATPGNTEAFF
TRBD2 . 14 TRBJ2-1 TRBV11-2 TGTGCCAGCAGCTCGGGACTAGTCGCCAATGAGCAGTTCTTC CASSSGLVANEQFF
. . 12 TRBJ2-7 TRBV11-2 TGTGCCAGCAGAGCCTCGGGGAGCGAGCAGTACTTC CASRASGSEQYF
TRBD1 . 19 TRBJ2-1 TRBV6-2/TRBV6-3 TGTGCCAGCAGCCCTGGGGACAGGGTCATGGTTGGGGGCCCCAATGAGCAGTTCTTC CASSPGDRVMVGGPNEQFF
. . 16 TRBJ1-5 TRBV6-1 TGTGCCAGCAGTGATGCAAGCGGGGGCCGCAATCAGCCCCAGCATTTT CASSDASGGRNQPQHF
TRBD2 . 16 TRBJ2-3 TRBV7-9 TGTGCCAGCAGCTTAGAACTAGCGGTTAGCACAGATACGCAGTATTTT CASSLELAVSTDTQYF
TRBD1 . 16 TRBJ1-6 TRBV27 TGTGCCAGCAGTTTTGACCCACAGGGGAGAGATTCACCCCTCCACTTT CASSFDPQGRDSPLHF
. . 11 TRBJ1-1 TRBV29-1 TGCAGCGTTGAAGATCGGGTGGTGGCTTTCTTT CSVEDRVVAFF
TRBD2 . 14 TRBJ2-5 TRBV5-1 TGCGCCAGCAGCCGTGGGACTAACCAAGAGACCCAGTACTTC CASSRGTNQETQYF
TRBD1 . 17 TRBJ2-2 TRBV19 TGTGCCAGTAGTGGGGCTGCGGGACAGGGGAACACCGGGGAGCTGTTTTTT CASSGAAGQGNTGELFF
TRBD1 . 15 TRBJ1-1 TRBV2 TGTGCCAGCAGTGAAGTGGACAGGGCAGGCACTGAAGCTTTCTTT CASSEVDRAGTEAFF
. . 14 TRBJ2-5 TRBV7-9 TGTGCCAGCAGCTTAGCCCTAGCGCGAGAGACCCAGTACTTC CASSLALARETQYF
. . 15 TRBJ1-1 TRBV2 TGTGCCAGCAGCCTGGCGGTGGGGGGGAACACTGAAGCTTTCTTT CASSLAVGGNTEAFF
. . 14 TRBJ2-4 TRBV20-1 TGCAGTGCTAGTTTTGGGGGGGCCAAAAACATTCAGTACTTC CSASFGGAKNIQYF
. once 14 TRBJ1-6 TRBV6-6 TGTGCCAGCAGTTACTCTCGTGTTTTTTCACCCCTCCACTTT CASSYSRVFSPLHF
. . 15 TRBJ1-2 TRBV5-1 TGCGCCAGCTCGGACACTCAAACTCTAAACTATGGCTACACCTTC CASSDTQTLNYGYTF
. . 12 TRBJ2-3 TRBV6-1 TGTGCCAGCAGTGAAACGGAGGATACGCAGTATTTT CASSETEDTQYF
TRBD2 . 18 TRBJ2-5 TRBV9 TGTGCCAGCTCCCTACTGGCACTAGCGGGGGGTGTTGGAGAGACCCAGTACTTC CASSLLALAGGVGETQYF
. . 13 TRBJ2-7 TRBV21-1 TGTGCCAGCAGCAGTGGAGGCTCCTACGAGCAGTACTTC CASSSGGSYEQYF
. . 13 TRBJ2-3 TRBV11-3 TGTGCCAGCAGCCTCAGGGTCACAGATACGCAGTATTTT CASSLRVTDTQYF
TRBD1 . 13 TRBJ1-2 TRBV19 TGTGCCAGTAGTGCCCGGACAGGGAATGGCTACACCTTC CASSARTGNGYTF
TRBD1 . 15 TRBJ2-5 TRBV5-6 TGTGCCAGCAGCTTGTTAAGGGGGCACCAAGAGACCCAGTACTTC CASSLLRGHQETQYF
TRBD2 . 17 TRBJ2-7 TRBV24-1 TGTGCCACCAGTGACCGACTAGCGGGGGGGCCTGACTACGAGCAGTACTTC CATSDRLAGGPDYEQYF
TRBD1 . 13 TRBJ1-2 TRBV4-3 TGCGCCAGCAGCCAGCAGGGGGCGCTTGGCTACACCTTC CASSQQGALGYTF
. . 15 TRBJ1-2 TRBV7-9 TGTGCCAGCAGCTTAGCGCACGCAGGGAGGAATGGCTACACCTTC CASSLAHAGRNGYTF
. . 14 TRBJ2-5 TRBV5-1 TGCGCCAGCAGCTTGGTTCAGTATCAAGAGACCCAGTACTTC CASSLVQYQETQYF
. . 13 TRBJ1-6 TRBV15 TGTGCCACCAGCACCCCAGTTAATTCACCCCTCCACTTT CATSTPVNSPLHF
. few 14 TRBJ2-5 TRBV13 TGTGCCAGCAGCCCCGGTGGGAGCCAAGAGACCCAGTACTTC CASSPGGSQETQYF